This entry lists 30 T cell receptor beta chains sequenced from one sample in a study of cytomegalovirus exposure and HLA in healthy donors. The PCR was carried out with 60 Vbeta primers and 13 Jbeta primers. Sequencing used immunoSEQ multiplex PCR; TCRdb keeps in-frame clones, though not all of them. Of over 150,000 clones listed, roughly 77% were seen once; the top ten hold roughly 8%. Material for sequencing was PBMCs. All receptors derive from a man under 40 in good health and CMV-seropositive.

CDR3 sequence: CASSQAFGLAGYEQYF. As DNA, the CDR3 is TGCGCCAGCAGCCAAGCCTTCGGACTAGCGGGGTACGAGCAGTACTTC. The gene calls are TRBV4-3 and TRBJ2-7, with 12 positions matching TRBD2. Trimming at V came to 1 base and at J to 4 bases, leaving 5 bases not matched to a gene. CDR3 length: 16 residues. Germline CDR1 and CDR2: LGHNA and YSLEER.

The chain joins TRBV4-2 to TRBJ2-5; 14 bases map to TRBD2. With the DNA end fitting TRBJ2-7 better, the J assignment may be wrong. CDR3 length: 16 residues. Germline CDR1 LGHNA, CDR2 YNFKEQ. The CDR3: CASSQEPGLAGGEQYF. CDR3 nucleotide sequence: TGTGCCAGCAGCCAAGAACCCGGACTAGCGGGGGGCGAGCAGTACTTC.

This clone showed up just a few times. The chain joins TRBV4-2 to TRBJ2-7; 12 positions agree with TRBD2. The V segment lost 1 base and the J segment 4 bases; nucleotides outside the gene matches: 11. The V gene's germline CDR1 is LGHNA and CDR2 YNFKEQ. This CDR3 spans 18 amino acids. This chain's CDR3 is CASSQGASRLAGVYEQYF. The CDR3 bases are TGTGCCAGCAGCCAAGGGGCTAGCCGACTAGCGGGAGTATACGAGCAGTACTTC.

This clone has more than one count but fewer than ten. The J gene is TRBJ1-1, the V gene TRBV9; possibly TRBD1 for D (5 bases). The germline gives CDR1 SGDLS, CDR2 YYNGEE. The length of the CDR3 is 14 residues. Trimming removed 3 bases at V and 1 base at J, with 10 bases between. CDR3 region: CASSADRWNTEAFF. The CDR3 DNA follows: TGTGCCAGCAGCGCTGACAGATGGAACACTGAAGCTTTCTTT.

The rearrangement uses TRBV5-6 and TRBJ2-7; 9 bases are a match to TRBD1. This CDR3 has 15 amino acids. V trimming: 0 bases; J trimming: 4 bases; junction bases outside the gene matches: 5. Germline CDR1 is SGHDT and CDR2 is YYEEEE. The CDR3 sequence: CASSLEIGTGYEQYF. CDR3 bases: TGTGCCAGCAGCTTGGAAATCGGGACAGGGTACGAGCAGTACTTC.

The genes are TRBV5-1 and TRBJ1-1, with a tentative D call TRBD1 (5 bases). V gave up 7 bases and J gave up 1 base, with 14 bases separating them. CDR3 length: 14 residues. CDR1 and CDR2 from the germline V gene are SGHRS and YFSETQ. CDR3 coding DNA: TGCGCCAGCTCTCCACAGGCAGAGAACACTGAAGCTTTCTTT. Translation gives CASSPQAENTEAFF. Full variable domain (missing parts from reference TRBV5-1 and TRBJ1-1): KAGVTQTPRYLIKTRGQQVTLSCSPISGHRSVSWYQQTPGQGLQFLFEYFSETQRNKGNFPGRFSGRQFSNSRSEMNVSTLELGDSALYLCASSPQAENTEAFFGQGTRLTVV.

This sequence joins TRBV5-8 and TRBJ1-2; D uncertain. Germline lookup yields CDR1 SGHTS and CDR2 YDEGEE. The V and J ends lost 0 bases and 3 bases respectively, with 12 bases between them. The CDR3 runs to 15 residues. The CDR3 reads CASSLEGSADYGYTF. CDR3 coding DNA: TGTGCCAGCAGCTTGGAAGGCTCGGCGGACTATGGCTACACCTTC.

This CDR3 reads CAITGTSARDRNEQFF. The CDR3 DNA is TGTGCCATCACCGGGACTAGCGCGAGGGATAGGAATGAGCAGTTCTTC. The V gene is TRBV10-3, the J gene TRBJ2-1; 10 positions agree with TRBD2. Germline V lookup: CDR1 ENHRY, CDR2 SYGVKD. The CDR3 consists of 16 residues. With 7 bases clipped from V and 7 bases from J, the junction kept 13 bases outside the gene matches.

The chain uses TRBV5-6 and TRBJ1-1, with D possibly TRBD1 on 5 matching bases. This CDR3 is 14 amino acids long. Germline V lookup: CDR1 SGHDT, CDR2 YYEEEE. V was pared by 1 base and J by 5 bases, with 12 bases between. The CDR3 sequence: CASSLKAGRTEAFF. The CDR3 DNA follows: TGTGCCAGCAGCTTGAAGGCAGGGCGGACTGAAGCTTTCTTT.

This clone was counted a single time. The chain uses TRBV19 and TRBJ2-1; perhaps TRBD2 as D (5 bases). Between the trimmed V and J ends, which lost 7 bases and 0 bases, there was a span of 13 bases. CDR3 size: 15 residues. Per germline, CDR1 LNHDA and CDR2 SQIVND (reference sequence). CDR3 in DNA: TGTGCCAGTAAGGAGGCGGGTAGCTCCTACAATGAGCAGTTCTTC. Translation gives CASKEAGSSYNEQFF.

V is TRBV6-5 and J is TRBJ1-3; D possibly corresponds to TRBD1 (6 bases). V was clipped by 0 bases and J by 11 bases, with 14 bases between them. This CDR3 spans 14 amino acids. CDR1 and CDR2 from the germline V gene are MNHEY and SVGAGI. The CDR3 DNA sequence: TGTGCCAGCAGTTACTCGAAGGGGGGGGTGGCCATATATTTT. As protein: CASSYSKGGVAIYF.

V usage is TRBV18 and J usage is TRBJ1-1, with TRBD1 as a possible D gene (6 bases). CDR3 length: 14 residues. Trimming removed 3 bases at V and 4 bases at J, with 12 bases between. Per the germline V gene, CDR1 is KGHSH and CDR2 is LQKENI. CDR3 region: CASSPQGRGTEAFF. CDR3 nucleotides: TGTGCCAGCTCACCGCAGGGGAGAGGCACTGAAGCTTTCTTT.

V usage is TRBV5-1 and J usage is TRBJ1-1; possibly TRBD1 for D (6 bases). The V and J ends lost 3 bases and 1 base respectively, with 7 bases between them. Germline values: CDR1 SGHRS, CDR2 YFSETQ. The CDR3 length is 13 residues. CDR3 residues: CASSSGQNTEAFF. CDR3 DNA sequence: TGCGCCAGCAGCTCGGGACAGAACACTGAAGCTTTCTTT.

The chain has TRBV6-5 and TRBJ1-3; no definite D call. This CDR3 region has 14 residues. Germline V lookup: CDR1 MNHEY, CDR2 SVGAGI. The V end lost 10 bases, the J end lost 0 bases, and 13 bases lay between the germline ends. The DNA for the CDR3 is TGTGCCACCCGGTTCGGTGACTCTGGAAACACCATATATTTT. Translating it yields CATRFGDSGNTIYF.

V usage is TRBV18 and J usage is TRBJ2-4; a weak D match, TRBD2 (6 bases). The CDR3 covers 16 residues. Trimming pared 2 bases from V and 3 bases from J, leaving 14 bases between. CDR1 and CDR2 (germline): KGHSH, LQKENI. CDR3 nucleotides: TGTGCCAGCTCACCAGGGGGGAATAAGGACAAAAACATTCAGTACTTC. It is translated as CASSPGGNKDKNIQYF.

This chain connects TRBV19 to TRBJ1-2, with TRBD1 matching 7 bases. The ends lost 5 bases at V and 8 bases at J; junction bases unmatched: 8. Germline lookup yields CDR1 LNHDA and CDR2 SQIVND (reference sequence). This CDR3 is built from 13 residues. The CDR3 region has the DNA TGTGCCAGTAGTTCGGGACAGCGAGGGGGCTACACCTTC. This sequence encodes CASSSGQRGGYTF.

This sequence joins TRBV18 and TRBJ2-2; tentatively, D is TRBD1 (6 bases). This CDR3 is built from 14 residues. V gave up 3 bases and J gave up 3 bases, with 8 bases separating them. Germline CDR1 KGHSH, CDR2 LQKENI. CDR3 DNA sequence: TGTGCCAGCTCACCTAACAGGGACACCGGGGAGCTGTTTTTT. Amino acids: CASSPNRDTGELFF.

The chain recombines TRBV5-4 with TRBJ2-5; 11 nucleotides line up with TRBD2. The germline CDR1 and CDR2 sequences are SGHNT and YYREEE (reference sequence). There are 17 residues in the CDR3. Trimming took 7 bases from V and 1 from J; bases not matched to a gene: 12. CDR3 bases: TGTGCCAGCTCCCCCTATAATAGCGGGGGGGCCCAAGAGACCCAGTACTTC. Translating it yields CASSPYNSGGAQETQYF.

This clone appeared a few times. The chain combines TRBV7-9 with TRBJ2-1; a weak D match, TRBD1 (5 bases). CDR1 and CDR2 from the germline V gene are SEHNR and FQNEAQ (reference sequence). V was pared by 3 bases and J by 4 bases, with 10 bases between. The CDR3 loop spans 14 amino acids. CDR3 region: CASSLQGWYNEQFF. The CDR3 DNA is TGTGCCAGCAGCTTGCAGGGTTGGTACAATGAGCAGTTCTTC.

The chain couples TRBV6-1 to TRBJ1-3; the match to TRBD1 covers 9 bases. The CDR3 covers 16 residues. Germline V CDR1 and CDR2: MNHNS, SASEGT. With V trimmed by 2 bases and J by 3 bases, 5 bases remained unmatched. For the CDR3, the DNA is TGTGCCAGCAGTGAACAGGACAGGGGAGTTGGAAACACCATATATTTT. Its translation is CASSEQDRGVGNTIYF.

Only one count was recorded for this clone. The chain links TRBV20-1 to TRBJ2-1; maybe TRBD1 (5 bases). The CDR3 has 11 residues. CDR1 DFQATT and CDR2 SNEGSKA come from the germline V gene (reference sequence). Trimming removed 3 bases from V and 12 bases from J, with 12 bases in between. This CDR3 is CSASLQERQFF. The CDR3 DNA follows: TGCAGTGCTAGCCTACAGGAACGGCAGTTCTTC.

The chain carries TRBV7-8 and TRBJ2-5, with a possible D match to TRBD2 (5 bases). Trimming cost V 5 bases and J 5 bases, with 15 bases left between them. The germline V gene encodes CDR1 SGHVS and CDR2 FQNEAQ. The CDR3 contains 14 residues. DNA for the CDR3: TGTGCCAGCAGCAAAGATCCGGGATCTGAGACCCAGTACTTC. Protein product: CASSKDPGSETQYF. The variable domain in full, with the rest retrieved from reference TRBV7-8 and TRBJ2-5, is GAGVSQSPRYKVAKRGQDVALRCDPISGHVSLFWYQQALGQGPEFLTYFQNEAQLDKSGLPSDRFFAERPEGSVSTLKIQRTQQEDSAVYLCASSKDPGSETQYFGPGTRLLVL.

J is TRBJ2-7 and V is TRBV19, with 9 bases that match TRBD1. This CDR3 is built from 14 residues. V lost 5 bases to trimming and J lost 5 bases; unmatched junction nucleotides: 7. In germline, CDR1 is LNHDA, CDR2 SQIVND (reference sequence). This CDR3 reads CASSRPGQGDEQYF. The CDR3, as DNA: TGTGCCAGTAGTCGTCCGGGACAGGGCGACGAGCAGTACTTC.

The chain recombines TRBV6-5 with TRBJ2-1, with TRBD2 matching over 11 bases. Germline V gene lookup returns CDR1 MNHEY and CDR2 SVGAGI. After removal of 7 bases from V and 7 bases from J, the junction contained 3 bases not matched to a gene. The CDR3 has 13 amino acids. The CDR3 protein is CASKTSGRNEQFF. CDR3 bases: TGTGCCAGCAAAACTAGCGGGAGAAATGAGCAGTTCTTC.

The rearrangement joins TRBV10-3 to TRBJ2-2; a weak D match, TRBD2 (6 bases). Germline V gene data show CDR1 as ENHRY and CDR2 as SYGVKD. V was shortened by 6 bases and J by 5 bases, with 13 bases between the two germline ends. This CDR3 has 14 residues. CDR3 nucleotide sequence: TGTGCCATCAGGGGGGACTCCCCGACCGGGGAGCTGTTTTTT. Amino acid sequence: CAIRGDSPTGELFF.

The chain recombines TRBV11-2 with TRBJ2-2; possible D gene TRBD2, 5 bases. Looked up from germline, CDR1 is SGHAT and CDR2 is FQNNGV. With 7 bases removed from V and 3 bases from J, the gap between germline ends came to 12 bases. This CDR3 is built from 14 residues. DNA of the CDR3: TGTGCCAGCACCCCCCCGGGGTACACCGGGGAGCTGTTTTTT. Its translation: CASTPPGYTGELFF.

The genes are TRBV18 and TRBJ1-6; a possible D gene is TRBD1 (5 bases). The CDR3 sequence is 14 residues long. Per the germline V gene, CDR1 is KGHSH and CDR2 is LQKENI. V was cut by 3 bases and J by 3 bases, with 6 bases left in between. CDR3 amino acids: CASSPTGYNSPLHF. CDR3 in DNA: TGTGCCAGCTCACCTACAGGCTATAATTCACCCCTCCACTTT.

The rearrangement uses TRBV4-2 and TRBJ2-7; 11 nucleotides align to TRBD2. CDR1 is LGHNA, CDR2 YNFKEQ, per germline. The CDR3 is 16 residues long. Trimming at V came to 0 bases and at J to 3 bases, leaving 4 bases not matched to a gene. The DNA for the CDR3 is TGTGCCAGCAGCCAAGAACTAGCGGGGGTTTACTACGAGCAGTACTTC. Protein product: CASSQELAGVYYEQYF.

The J gene is TRBJ1-1, the V gene TRBV19; 7 nucleotides line up with TRBD1. The CDR3 has 13 amino acids. Germline V gives CDR1 LNHDA, CDR2 SQIVND (reference sequence). With 7 bases clipped from V and 5 bases from J, the junction kept 7 bases outside the gene matches. DNA of the CDR3: TGTGCCAGTAACATACAGGGGAGTACTGAAGCTTTCTTT. Translated: CASNIQGSTEAFF.

This clone was observed a few times. V gene TRBV14 combines with J gene TRBJ1-1; 9 bases agree with TRBD1. The CDR3 has 14 residues. The ends lost 4 bases at V and 4 bases at J; junction bases unmatched: 4. Germline CDR1 and CDR2: SGHDN and FVKESK. Here the CDR3 DNA reads TGTGCCAGCAGCCTAGTACAGGGGGCCACTGAAGCTTTCTTT. Translating it yields CASSLVQGATEAFF.